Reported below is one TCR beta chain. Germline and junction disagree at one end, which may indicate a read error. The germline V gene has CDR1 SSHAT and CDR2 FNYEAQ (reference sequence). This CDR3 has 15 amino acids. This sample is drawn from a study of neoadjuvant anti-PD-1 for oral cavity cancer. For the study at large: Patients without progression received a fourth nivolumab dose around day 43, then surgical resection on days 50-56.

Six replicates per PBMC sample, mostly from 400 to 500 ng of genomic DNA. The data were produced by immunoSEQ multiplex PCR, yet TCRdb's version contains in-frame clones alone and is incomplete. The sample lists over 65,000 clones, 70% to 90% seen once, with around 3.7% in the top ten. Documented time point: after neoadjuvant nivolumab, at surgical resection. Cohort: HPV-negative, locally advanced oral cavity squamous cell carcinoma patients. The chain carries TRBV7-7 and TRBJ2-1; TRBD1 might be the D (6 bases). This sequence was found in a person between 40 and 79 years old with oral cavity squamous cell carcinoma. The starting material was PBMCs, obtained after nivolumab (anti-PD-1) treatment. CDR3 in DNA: TGTGCTAGCAGCTTAGGAACAGGGTCGTACGATGAGCAGTTCTTC. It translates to CASSLGTGSYDEQFF.